This record covers a single T cell receptor beta chain. Its antigen is unknown. This sample was taken from a study of memory CD4+ T cells and cytomegalovirus serostatus. Study as a whole: Of the healthy Belgian adults, several were CMV seropositive and 20 to 30 seronegative. General study points: About 40% of the roughly 160 known CMV-associated TCRbeta sequences appeared in CD4+ memory. CMV serostatus prediction reached median AUC 0.95, or 0.91 with US-trained model.

Germline V gives CDR1 GTSNPN, CDR2 SVGIG (reference sequence). V shed 1 base and J shed 3 bases, with 13 bases lying between them. The CDR3 sequence is 15 residues long. Data came from immunoSEQ multiplex PCR; TCRdb stores just in-frame clones and leaves some out. This sample has about 60,000 clones, with around 82% found just once. Single viable CD3+CD4+CD8-CD45RO+ cells were sorted as the memory CD4+ T cells. CD4+ T cells were isolated by positive magnetic selection. Sequencing input: memory CD4+ T cells from blood. The chain combines TRBV30 with TRBJ1-3, with D perhaps TRBD1 (6 bases). The clonotype originates from an adult in good health and CMV-seronegative. Some clones in this sample may be carry-over from other donors' samples. The CDR3 here is CAWSARGAGGNTIYF. In DNA, the CDR3 is TGTGCCTGGAGTGCTAGGGGGGCCGGTGGAAACACCATATATTTT.